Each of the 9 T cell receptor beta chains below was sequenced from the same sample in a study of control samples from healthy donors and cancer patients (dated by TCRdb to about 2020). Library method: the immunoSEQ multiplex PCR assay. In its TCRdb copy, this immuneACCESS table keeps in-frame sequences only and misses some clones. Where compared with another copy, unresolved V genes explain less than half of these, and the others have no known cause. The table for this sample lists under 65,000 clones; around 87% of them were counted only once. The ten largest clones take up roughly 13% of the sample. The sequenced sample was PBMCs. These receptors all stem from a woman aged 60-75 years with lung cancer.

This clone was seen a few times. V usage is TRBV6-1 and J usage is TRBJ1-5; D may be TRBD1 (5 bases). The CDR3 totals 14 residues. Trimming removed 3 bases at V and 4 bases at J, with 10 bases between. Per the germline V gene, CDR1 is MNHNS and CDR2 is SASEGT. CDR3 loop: CASSEGQVNQPQHF. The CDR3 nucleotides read TGTGCCAGCAGTGAGGGGCAGGTGAATCAGCCCCAGCATTTT.

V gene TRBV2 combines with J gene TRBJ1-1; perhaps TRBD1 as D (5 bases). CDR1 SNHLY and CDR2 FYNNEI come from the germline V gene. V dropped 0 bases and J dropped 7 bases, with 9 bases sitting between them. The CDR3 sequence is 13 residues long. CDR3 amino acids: CASSEAVGGEAFF. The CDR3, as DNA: TGTGCCAGCAGTGAAGCGGTGGGGGGTGAAGCTTTCTTT.

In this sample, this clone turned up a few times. The CDR3 region is CAIRGEAGQNTGELFF. CDR3 nucleotide sequence: TGTGCCATCAGGGGGGAGGCGGGGCAGAACACCGGGGAGCTGTTTTTT. The chain combines TRBV10-3 with TRBJ2-2; a weak D match, TRBD2 (6 bases). Trimming shortened V by 6 bases and J by 1 base, and 15 bases separated the two germline ends. CDR3 size: 16 residues. Germline V gene data show CDR1 as ENHRY and CDR2 as SYGVKD.

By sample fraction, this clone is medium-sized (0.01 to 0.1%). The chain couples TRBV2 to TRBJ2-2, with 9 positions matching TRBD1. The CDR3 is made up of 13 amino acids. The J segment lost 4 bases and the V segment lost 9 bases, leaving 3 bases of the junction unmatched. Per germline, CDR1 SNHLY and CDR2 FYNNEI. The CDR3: CARQGATTGELFF. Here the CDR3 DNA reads TGTGCCAGACAGGGGGCGACCACCGGGGAGCTGTTTTTT. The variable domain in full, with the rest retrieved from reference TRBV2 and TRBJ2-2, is EPEVTQTPSHQVTQMGQEVILRCVPISNHLYFYWYRQILGQKVEFLVSFYNNEISEKSEIFDDQFSVERPDGSNFTLKIRSTKLEDSAMYFCARQGATTGELFFGEGSRLTVL.

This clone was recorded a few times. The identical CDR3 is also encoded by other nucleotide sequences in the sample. CDR3 amino acids: CAIRAGGGGTGSNEQFF. The CDR3 DNA follows: TGTGCCATCAGGGCGGGGGGCGGGGGGACAGGGTCGAATGAGCAGTTCTTC. The rearrangement links TRBV10-3 to TRBJ2-1; maybe TRBD1 (9 bases). This CDR3 is 17 amino acids long. Germline CDR1 is ENHRY and CDR2 is SYGVKD. The V end was cut by 6 bases, the J end by 7 bases, with 25 bases between.

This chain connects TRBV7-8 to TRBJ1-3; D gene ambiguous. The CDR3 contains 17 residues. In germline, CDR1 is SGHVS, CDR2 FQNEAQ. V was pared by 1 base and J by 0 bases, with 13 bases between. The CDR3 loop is CASSLGFGRGSGNTIYF. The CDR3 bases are TGTGCCAGCAGCTTAGGATTCGGTAGAGGCTCTGGAAACACCATATATTTT.

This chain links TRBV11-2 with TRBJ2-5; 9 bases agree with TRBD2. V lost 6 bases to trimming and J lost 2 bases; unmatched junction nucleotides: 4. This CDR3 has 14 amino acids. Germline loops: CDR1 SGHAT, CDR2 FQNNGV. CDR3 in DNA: TGTGCCAGCAGTCGGAGCGGGGGGCAAGAGACCCAGTACTTC. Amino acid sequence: CASSRSGGQETQYF.

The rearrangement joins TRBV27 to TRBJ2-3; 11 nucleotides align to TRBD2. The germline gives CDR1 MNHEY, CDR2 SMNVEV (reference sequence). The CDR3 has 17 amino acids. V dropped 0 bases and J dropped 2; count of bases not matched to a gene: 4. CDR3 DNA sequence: TGTGCCAGCAGTTTATCAAGGACTAGCGGGTTCACAGATACGCAGTATTTT. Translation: CASSLSRTSGFTDTQYF.

CDR3 sequence reads: CASSFRGQMNEKLFF. CDR3 coding DNA: TGTGCCAGCAGCTTTCGAGGGCAAATGAATGAAAAACTGTTTTTT. The V gene is TRBV7-6, the J gene TRBJ1-4, with no clear D. The V end was cut by 3 bases, the J end by 5 bases, with 13 bases between. This CDR3 spans 15 amino acids. CDR1 and CDR2 (germline): SGHVS, FNYEAQ.